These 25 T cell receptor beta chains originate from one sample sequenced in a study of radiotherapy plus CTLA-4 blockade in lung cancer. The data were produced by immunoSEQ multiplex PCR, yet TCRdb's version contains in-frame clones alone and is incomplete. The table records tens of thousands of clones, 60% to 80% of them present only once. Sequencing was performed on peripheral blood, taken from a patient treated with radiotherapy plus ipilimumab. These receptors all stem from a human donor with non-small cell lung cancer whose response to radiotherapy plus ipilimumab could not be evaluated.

CDR3 coding DNA: TGTGCCAGTAGTATGGGACAGGGGACCGCCTACGAGCAGTACTTC. Amino acids: CASSMGQGTAYEQYF. This chain connects TRBV19 to TRBJ2-7; 10 bases fit TRBD1. The V gene end was trimmed by 3 bases and the J gene end by 2 bases; junction bases not matched to a gene: 4. The CDR3 is 15 amino acids. Germline loops: CDR1 LNHDA, CDR2 SQIVND (reference sequence).

CDR3 bases: TGTGCCAGCAGCTCACCCCCACCCCGGGGGTCCGAGCAGTACTTC. Encoded protein: CASSSPPPRGSEQYF. V and J are TRBV7-2 and TRBJ2-7, with D tentatively TRBD2 (6 bases). Trimming shortened V by 4 bases and J by 6 bases, and 19 bases separated the two germline ends. CDR3 length equals 15 residues. The germline V gene encodes CDR1 SGHTA and CDR2 FQGNSA.

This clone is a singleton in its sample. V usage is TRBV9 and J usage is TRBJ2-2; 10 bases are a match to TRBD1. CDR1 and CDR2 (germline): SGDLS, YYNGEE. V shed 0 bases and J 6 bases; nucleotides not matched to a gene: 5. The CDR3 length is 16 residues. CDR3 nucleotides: TGTGCCAGCAGCGTAGAAAAGGACAGGGGGGCCGGGGAGCTGTTTTTT. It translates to CASSVEKDRGAGELFF.

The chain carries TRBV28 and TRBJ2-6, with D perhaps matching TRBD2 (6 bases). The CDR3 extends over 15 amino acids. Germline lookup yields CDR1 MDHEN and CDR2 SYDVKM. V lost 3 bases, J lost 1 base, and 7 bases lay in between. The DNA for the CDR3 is TGTGCCAGCAGTTTGGGAGGTTCTGGGGCCAACGTCCTGACTTTC. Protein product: CASSLGGSGANVLTF. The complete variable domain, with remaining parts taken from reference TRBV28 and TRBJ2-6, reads DVKVTQSSRYLVKRTGEKVFLECVQDMDHENMFWYRQDPGLGLRLIYFSYDVKMKEKGDIPEGYSVSREKKERFSLILESASTNQTSMYLCASSLGGSGANVLTFGAGSRLTVL.

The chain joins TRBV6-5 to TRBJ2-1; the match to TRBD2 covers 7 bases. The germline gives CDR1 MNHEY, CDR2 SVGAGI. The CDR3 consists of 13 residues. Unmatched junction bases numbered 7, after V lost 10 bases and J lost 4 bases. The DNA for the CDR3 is TGTGCCACCAAACTCGGGGGGTACAATGAGCAGTTCTTC. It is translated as CATKLGGYNEQFF.

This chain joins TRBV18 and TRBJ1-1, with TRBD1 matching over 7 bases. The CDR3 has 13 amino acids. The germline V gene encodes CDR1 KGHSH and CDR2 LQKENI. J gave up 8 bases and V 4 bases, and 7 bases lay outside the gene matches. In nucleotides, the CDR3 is TGTGCCAGCTCACGCCCCGGGACAGTCGAAGCTTTCTTT. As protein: CASSRPGTVEAFF.

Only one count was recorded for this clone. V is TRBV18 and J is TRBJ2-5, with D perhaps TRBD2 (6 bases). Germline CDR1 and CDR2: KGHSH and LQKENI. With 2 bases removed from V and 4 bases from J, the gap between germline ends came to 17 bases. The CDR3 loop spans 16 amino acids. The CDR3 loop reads CASSPALAMGRETQYF. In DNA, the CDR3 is TGTGCCAGCTCACCAGCCCTAGCGATGGGGCGAGAGACCCAGTACTTC.

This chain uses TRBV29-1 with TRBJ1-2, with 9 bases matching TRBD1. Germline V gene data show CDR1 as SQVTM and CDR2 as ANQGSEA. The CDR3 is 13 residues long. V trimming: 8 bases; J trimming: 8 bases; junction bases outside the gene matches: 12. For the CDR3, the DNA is TGCAGCCTGGGCTGGGACAGGGCGGGGGGCTACACCTTC. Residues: CSLGWDRAGGYTF.

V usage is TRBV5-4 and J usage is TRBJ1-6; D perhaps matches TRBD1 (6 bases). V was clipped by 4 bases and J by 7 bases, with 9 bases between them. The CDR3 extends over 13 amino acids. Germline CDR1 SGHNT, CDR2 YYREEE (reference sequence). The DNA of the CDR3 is TGTGCCAGCAGCGTGGACAGCAATTCACCCCTCCACTTT. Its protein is CASSVDSNSPLHF.

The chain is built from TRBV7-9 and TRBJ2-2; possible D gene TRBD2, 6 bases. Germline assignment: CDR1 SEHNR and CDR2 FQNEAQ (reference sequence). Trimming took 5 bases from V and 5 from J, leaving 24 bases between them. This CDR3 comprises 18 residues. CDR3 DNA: TGTGCCAGCAGCCTACTATGGAGGGACTCCACGGGAACCGGGGAGCTGTTTTTT. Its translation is CASSLLWRDSTGTGELFF. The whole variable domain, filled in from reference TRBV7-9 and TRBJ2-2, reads DTGVSQNPRHKITKRGQNVTFRCDPISEHNRLYWYRQTLGQGPEFLTYFQNEAQLEKSRLLSDRFSAERPKGSFSTLEIQRTEQGDSAMYLCASSLLWRDSTGTGELFFGEGSRLTVL.

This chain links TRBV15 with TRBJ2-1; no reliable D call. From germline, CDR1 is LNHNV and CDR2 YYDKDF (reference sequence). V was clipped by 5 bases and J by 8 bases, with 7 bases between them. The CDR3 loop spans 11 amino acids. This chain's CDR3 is CATSLTHEQFF. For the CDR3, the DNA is TGTGCCACCAGCCTCACACATGAGCAGTTCTTC.

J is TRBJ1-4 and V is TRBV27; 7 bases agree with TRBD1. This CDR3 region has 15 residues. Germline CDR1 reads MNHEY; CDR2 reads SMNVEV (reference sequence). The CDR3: CVQGTQVATNEKLFF. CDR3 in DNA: TGTGTACAGGGGACCCAAGTTGCAACTAATGAAAAACTGTTTTTT.

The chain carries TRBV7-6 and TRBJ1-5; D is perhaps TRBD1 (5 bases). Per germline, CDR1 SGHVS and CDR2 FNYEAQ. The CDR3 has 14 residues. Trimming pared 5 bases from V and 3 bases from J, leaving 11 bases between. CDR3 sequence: CASSRPGPNQPQHF. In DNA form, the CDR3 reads TGTGCCAGCAGCCGCCCAGGGCCCAATCAGCCCCAGCATTTT.

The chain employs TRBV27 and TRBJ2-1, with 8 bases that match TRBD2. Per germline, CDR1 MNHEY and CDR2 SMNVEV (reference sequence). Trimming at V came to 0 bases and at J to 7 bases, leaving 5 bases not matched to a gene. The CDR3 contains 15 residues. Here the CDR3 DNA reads TGTGCCAGCAGTTTATCAGCGGGAGAGTTAAATGAGCAGTTCTTC. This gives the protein CASSLSAGELNEQFF.

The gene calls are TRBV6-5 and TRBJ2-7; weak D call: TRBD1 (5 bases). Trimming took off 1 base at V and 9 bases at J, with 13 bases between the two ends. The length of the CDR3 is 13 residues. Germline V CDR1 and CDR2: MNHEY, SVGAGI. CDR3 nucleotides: TGTGCCAGCAGTTACTACGGTGGCCAGGGGCAGTACTTC. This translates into CASSYYGGQGQYF.

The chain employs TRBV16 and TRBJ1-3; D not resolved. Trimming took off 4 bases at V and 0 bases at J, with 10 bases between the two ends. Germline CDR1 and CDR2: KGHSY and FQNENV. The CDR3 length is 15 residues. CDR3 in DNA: TGTGCCAGCAGCCCCAGCGGGTTCTCTGGAAACACCATATATTTT. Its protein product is CASSPSGFSGNTIYF. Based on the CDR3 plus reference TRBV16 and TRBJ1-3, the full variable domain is GEEVAQTPKHLVRGEGQKAKLYCAPIKGHSYVFWYQQVLKNEFKFLISFQNENVFDETGMPKERFSAKCLPNSPCSLEIQATKLEDSAVYFCASSPSGFSGNTIYFGEGSWLTVV.

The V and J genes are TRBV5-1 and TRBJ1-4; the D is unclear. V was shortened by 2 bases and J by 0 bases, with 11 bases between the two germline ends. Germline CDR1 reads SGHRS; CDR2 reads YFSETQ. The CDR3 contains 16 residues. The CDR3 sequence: CASSLVSGSTNEKLFF. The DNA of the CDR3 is TGCGCCAGCAGCTTAGTAAGCGGTTCAACTAATGAAAAACTGTTTTTT.

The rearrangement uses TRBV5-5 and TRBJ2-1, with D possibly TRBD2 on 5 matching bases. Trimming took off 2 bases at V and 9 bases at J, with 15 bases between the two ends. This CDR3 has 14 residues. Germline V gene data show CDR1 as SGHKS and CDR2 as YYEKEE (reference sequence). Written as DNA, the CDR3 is TGTGCCAGCAGCTTTTCTACTAGTTATGGTGAGCAGTTCTTC. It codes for CASSFSTSYGEQFF.

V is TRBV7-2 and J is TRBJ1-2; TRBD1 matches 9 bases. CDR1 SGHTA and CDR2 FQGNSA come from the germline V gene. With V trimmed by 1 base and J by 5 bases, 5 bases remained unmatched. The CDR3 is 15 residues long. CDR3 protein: CASSLGQGDLYGYTF. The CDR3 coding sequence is TGTGCCAGCAGCTTAGGACAGGGGGACTTATATGGCTACACCTTC.

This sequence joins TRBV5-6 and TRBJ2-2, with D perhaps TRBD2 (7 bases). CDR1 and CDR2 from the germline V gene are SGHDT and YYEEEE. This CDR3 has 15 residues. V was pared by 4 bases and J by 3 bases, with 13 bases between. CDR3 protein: CASSPGGQDTGELFF. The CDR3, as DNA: TGTGCCAGCAGCCCGGGGGGCCAGGACACCGGGGAGCTGTTTTTT.

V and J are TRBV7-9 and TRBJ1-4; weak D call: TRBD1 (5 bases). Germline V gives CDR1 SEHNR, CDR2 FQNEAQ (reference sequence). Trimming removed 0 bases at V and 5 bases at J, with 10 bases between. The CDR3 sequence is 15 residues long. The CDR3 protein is CASSLAAGRNEKLFF. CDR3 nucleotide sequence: TGTGCCAGCAGCTTAGCGGCAGGGCGCAATGAAAAACTGTTTTTT.

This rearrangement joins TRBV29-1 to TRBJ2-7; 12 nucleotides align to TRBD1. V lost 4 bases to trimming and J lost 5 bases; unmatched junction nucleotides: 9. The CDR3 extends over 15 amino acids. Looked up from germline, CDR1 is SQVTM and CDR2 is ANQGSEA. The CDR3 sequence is CSVGGGQGALNEQYF. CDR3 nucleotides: TGCAGCGTTGGAGGGGGACAGGGGGCGCTGAACGAGCAGTACTTC.

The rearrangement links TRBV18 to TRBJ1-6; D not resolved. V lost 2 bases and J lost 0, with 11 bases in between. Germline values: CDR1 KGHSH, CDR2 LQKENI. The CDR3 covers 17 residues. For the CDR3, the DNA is TGTGCCAGCTCACCATCCGCGGGTTTCTCCTATAATTCACCCCTCCACTTT. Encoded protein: CASSPSAGFSYNSPLHF.

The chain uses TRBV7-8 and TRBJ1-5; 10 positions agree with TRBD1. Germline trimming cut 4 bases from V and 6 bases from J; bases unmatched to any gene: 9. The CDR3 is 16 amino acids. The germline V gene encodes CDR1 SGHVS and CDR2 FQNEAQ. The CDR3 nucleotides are TGTGCCAGCAGCTCCCAAGACAGGGGGCTTCGTCAGCCCCAGCATTTT. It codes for CASSSQDRGLRQPQHF.

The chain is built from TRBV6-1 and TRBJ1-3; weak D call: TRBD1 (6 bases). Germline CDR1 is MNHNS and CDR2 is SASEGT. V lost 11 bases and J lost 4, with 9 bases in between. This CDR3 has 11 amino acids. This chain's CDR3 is CAGGNGNTIYF. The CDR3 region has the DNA TGTGCCGGGGGCAACGGAAACACCATATATTTT.